The 17 T cell receptor beta chains listed next were all sequenced from one sample in a study of blood T cells in healthy people across ages. PCR was performed a second time for roughly 7 to 11 cycles using a sample-barcoded 5' primer and a J-beta primer mix. TCRdb re-derived calls from the 5' RACE reads in MiXCR, one entry per CDR3 protein. Among 600,000 to 1,000,000 distinct CDR3 sequences listed, roughly 50% were seen once. Material: blood. The source is a man between 25 and 39 years old in good health.

The rearrangement joins TRBV2 to TRBJ2-1; 7 nucleotides agree with TRBD1. V shed 5 bases, J shed 7 bases, and the junction held 2 bases outside the gene matches. Germline CDR1 is SNHLY and CDR2 is FYNNEI. CDR3 size: 12 residues. The CDR3 sequence is CASSRDRNEQFF. The CDR3 coding sequence is TGTGCCAGCAGTCGGGACAGAAATGAGCAGTTCTTC.

In its sample, this clonotype was seen a few times. The chain employs TRBV6-4 and TRBJ2-3; D possibly matches TRBD1 or TRBD2 (5 bases each). Deletions cut 7 bases from V and 2 bases from J, with 13 bases between. Germline V gene sequence: CDR1 MRHNA, CDR2 SNTAGT. This CDR3 is 14 amino acids long. The CDR3 protein is CASKRDQATDTQYF. For the CDR3, the DNA is TGTGCCAGCAAAAGGGACCAAGCCACAGATACGCAGTATTTT.

V usage is TRBV7-8 and J usage is TRBJ2-2; the match to TRBD2 covers 9 bases. The CDR3 has 17 amino acids. The germline V gene encodes CDR1 SGHVS and CDR2 FQNEAQ. V was pared by 1 base and J by 1 base, with 4 bases of the junction left unmatched. The DNA for the CDR3 is TGTGCCAGCAGCTTAGTCGGGACTAGCCTGAACACCGGGGAGCTGTTTTTT. The encoded protein is CASSLVGTSLNTGELFF.

The V gene is TRBV7-6, the J gene TRBJ2-7; D gene uncertain. Germline CDR1 and CDR2: SGHVS and FNYEAQ. The CDR3 contains 15 residues. V lost 5 bases and J 3 bases, leaving 17 bases between the germline ends. The CDR3 DNA is TGTGCCAGCAGCCCAAGGGCGTCGCCGTACTACGAGCAGTACTTC. Translation gives CASSPRASPYYEQYF.

This clonotype has a count of ten or more. The chain employs TRBV4-2 and TRBJ2-5, with D tentatively TRBD1 (8 bases). Per germline, CDR1 LGHNA and CDR2 YNFKEQ. V lost 8 bases, J lost 5 bases, and 18 bases lay in between. This CDR3 comprises 14 residues. The CDR3 DNA sequence: TGTGCCAGCCAGGACAGGGAGGGAGGCGAGACCCAGTACTTC. It specifies CASQDREGGETQYF.

This chain connects TRBV5-1 to TRBJ2-5, with 10 bases that match TRBD2. From germline, CDR1 is SGHRS and CDR2 YFSETQ. The CDR3 length is 14 residues. The J segment lost 2 bases and the V segment lost 4 bases, leaving 2 bases of the junction unmatched. The CDR3 DNA sequence: TGCGCCAGCAGCGGGGGACTAGCGCAAGAGACCCAGTACTTC. Its protein product is CASSGGLAQETQYF.

The chain uses TRBV12-3 or TRBV12-4 and TRBJ2-3, with 7 bases lining up with TRBD2. V gave up 3 bases and J gave up 13 bases; unmatched junction bases: 13. The CDR3 is 14 amino acids. Written as DNA, the CDR3 is TGTGCCAGCAGTTTCAGAGTGAGCGGGGATGCGGAGTATTTT. This encodes CASSFRVSGDAEYF.

The chain joins TRBV10-3 to TRBJ2-3, with 10 positions matching TRBD2. The trim removed 2 bases at V and 4 bases at J, leaving 18 bases unmatched. Germline V gives CDR1 ENHRY, CDR2 SYGVKD. The CDR3 spans 20 residues. The CDR3 DNA is TGTGCCATCAGTGAGCCAACTGCTAGCGGGAGTAAAGATTGGTCAGATACGCAGTATTTT. It translates to CAISEPTASGSKDWSDTQYF.

V is TRBV4-2 and J is TRBJ2-6, with D unclear. Germline CDR1 LGHNA, CDR2 YNFKEQ. This CDR3 contains 16 residues. Trimming removed 4 bases at V and 0 bases at J, with 10 bases between. CDR3 amino acids: CASSREGISGANVLTF. CDR3 nucleotide sequence: TGTGCCAGCAGCCGGGAAGGGATCTCTGGGGCCAACGTCCTGACTTTC.

The CDR3 loop reads CASSRASTGGGETQYF. In DNA form, the CDR3 reads TGTGCCAGCAGCAGAGCATCGACAGGGGGCGGGGAGACCCAGTACTTC. This rearrangement joins TRBV11-2 to TRBJ2-5; 10 positions agree with TRBD1. CDR1 and CDR2 (germline): SGHAT, FQNNGV. J gave up 5 bases and V 5 bases, and 11 bases lay outside the gene matches. This CDR3 has 16 residues.

The chain links TRBV9 to TRBJ2-1; D is unclear. Trimming took 3 bases from V and 2 from J, leaving 9 bases between them. Germline loops: CDR1 SGDLS, CDR2 YYNGEE. The CDR3 runs to 14 residues. As DNA, the CDR3 is TGTGCCAGCAGCGAGGGTGGGCCCTACAATGAGCAGTTCTTC. Protein product: CASSEGGPYNEQFF.

The chain is built from TRBV7-2 and TRBJ2-5, with D perhaps matching TRBD1 or TRBD2 (5 bases each). The length of the CDR3 is 14 residues. CDR1 and CDR2 from the germline V gene are SGHTA and FQGNSA. The V gene lost 4 bases and the J gene lost 6 bases, with 15 bases spanning the gap. Here the CDR3 reads CASSSGPYRQTQYF. The CDR3, as DNA: TGTGCCAGCAGCTCGGGACCCTACCGACAGACCCAGTACTTC. The entire variable domain, with the rest obtained from reference TRBV7-2 and TRBJ2-5, is as follows: GAGVSQSPSNKVTEKGKDVELRCDPISGHTALYWYRQSLGQGLEFLIYFQGNSAPDKSGLPSDRFSAERTGGSVSTLTIQRTQQEDSAVYLCASSSGPYRQTQYFGPGTRLLVL.

The J gene is TRBJ2-5, the V gene TRBV12-3 or TRBV12-4, with a weak D call TRBD2 (5 bases). The CDR3 has 15 residues. The V end lost 3 bases, the J end lost 3 bases, and 14 bases lay between the germline ends. DNA of the CDR3: TGTGCCAGCAGTTTCCCCCAAGAGGGAAAAGAGACCCAGTACTTC. Translation gives CASSFPQEGKETQYF.

This chain uses TRBV6-5 with TRBJ2-5; D is possibly TRBD2 (5 bases). With the DNA end fitting TRBJ2-7 better, the J assignment may be wrong. The germline CDR1 and CDR2 sequences are MNHEY and SVGAGI. There are 13 residues in the CDR3. The CDR3 DNA reads as TGTGCCACCCGGGAAAGCCTATCCTACGAGCAGTACTTC. As protein: CATRESLSYEQYF.

CDR3 sequence reads: CASTVLETQYF. In nucleotides, the CDR3 is TGTGCCAGCACTGTTCTAGAGACCCAGTACTTC. The chain has TRBV7-2 and TRBJ2-5, with D hard to call. The germline V gene encodes CDR1 SGHTA and CDR2 FQGNSA. This CDR3 region has 11 residues. Trimming left V 7 bases short and J 4 bases short, with 7 bases between.

This clonotype was recorded at least ten times. This rearrangement joins TRBV9 to TRBJ1-2; D unclear. Germline CDR1 SGDLS, CDR2 YYNGEE. V was pared by 0 bases and J by 3 bases, with 9 bases between. This CDR3 has 14 amino acids. The CDR3 DNA reads TGTGCCAGCAGCGTAGAGAATTCTTACTATGGCTACACCTTC. This translates into CASSVENSYYGYTF.

The chain employs TRBV6-6 and TRBJ2-1; tentative D call: TRBD2 (5 bases). V was pared by 4 bases and J by 9 bases, with 16 bases between. Germline assignment: CDR1 MNHNY and CDR2 SVGAGI (reference sequence). The CDR3 is made up of 14 amino acids. The CDR3 loop is CASSLVQLDVEQFF. The CDR3 nucleotides are TGTGCCAGCAGTTTGGTCCAACTAGATGTTGAGCAGTTCTTC.